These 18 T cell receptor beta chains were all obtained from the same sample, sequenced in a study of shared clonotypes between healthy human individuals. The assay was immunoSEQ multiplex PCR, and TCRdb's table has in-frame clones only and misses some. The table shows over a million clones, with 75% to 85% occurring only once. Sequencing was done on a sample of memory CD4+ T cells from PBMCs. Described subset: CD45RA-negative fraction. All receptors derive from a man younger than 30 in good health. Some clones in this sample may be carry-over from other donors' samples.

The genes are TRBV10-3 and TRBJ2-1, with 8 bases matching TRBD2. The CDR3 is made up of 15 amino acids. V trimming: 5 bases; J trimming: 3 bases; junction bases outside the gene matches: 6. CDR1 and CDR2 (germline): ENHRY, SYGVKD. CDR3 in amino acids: CAISISGDFYNEQFF. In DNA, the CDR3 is TGTGCCATCAGTATTAGCGGGGACTTCTACAATGAGCAGTTCTTC.

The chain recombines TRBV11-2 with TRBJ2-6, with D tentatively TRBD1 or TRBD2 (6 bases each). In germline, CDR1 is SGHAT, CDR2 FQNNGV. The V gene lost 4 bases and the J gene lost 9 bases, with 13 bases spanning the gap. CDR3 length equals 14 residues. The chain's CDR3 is CASSSPGAGNVLTF. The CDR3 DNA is TGTGCCAGCAGCTCCCCGGGGGCGGGCAACGTCCTGACTTTC.

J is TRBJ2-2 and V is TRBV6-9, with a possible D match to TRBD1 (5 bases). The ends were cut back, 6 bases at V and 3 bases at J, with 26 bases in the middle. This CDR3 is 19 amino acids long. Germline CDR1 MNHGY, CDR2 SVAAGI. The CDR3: CASSPTDSSSNSDTGELFF. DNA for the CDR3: TGTGCCAGCAGCCCGACAGATTCCTCCTCAAACTCGGACACCGGGGAGCTGTTTTTT.

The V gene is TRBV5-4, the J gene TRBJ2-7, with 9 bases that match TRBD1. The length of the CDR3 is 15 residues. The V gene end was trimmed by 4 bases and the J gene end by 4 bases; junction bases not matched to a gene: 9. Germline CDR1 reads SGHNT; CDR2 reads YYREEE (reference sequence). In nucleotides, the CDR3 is TGTGCCAGCAGCGACAGAGGGGACAGGGCTTACGAGCAGTACTTC. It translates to CASSDRGDRAYEQYF.

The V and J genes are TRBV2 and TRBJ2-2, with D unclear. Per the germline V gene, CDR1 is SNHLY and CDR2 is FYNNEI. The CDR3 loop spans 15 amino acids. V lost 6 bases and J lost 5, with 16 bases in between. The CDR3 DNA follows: TGTGCCAGCAGGGGGATCAAAAGTAGTACCGGGGAGCTGTTTTTT. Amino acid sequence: CASRGIKSSTGELFF.

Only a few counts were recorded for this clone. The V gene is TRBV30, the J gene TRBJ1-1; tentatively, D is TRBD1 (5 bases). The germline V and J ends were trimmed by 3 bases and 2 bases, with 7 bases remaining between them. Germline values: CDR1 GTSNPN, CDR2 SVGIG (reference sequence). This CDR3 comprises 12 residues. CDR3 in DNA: TGTGCCTGGAGGAGGGACAACACTGAAGCTTTCTTT. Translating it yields CAWRRDNTEAFF.

CDR3 loop: CASSIGGTNEKLFF. CDR3 coding DNA: TGTGCCAGTAGTATCGGGGGGACTAATGAAAAACTGTTTTTT. The chain employs TRBV19 and TRBJ1-4; D is perhaps TRBD1 (5 bases). The CDR3 loop spans 14 amino acids. Trimming pared 3 bases from V and 2 bases from J, leaving 7 bases between. The germline V gene encodes CDR1 LNHDA and CDR2 SQIVND (reference sequence).

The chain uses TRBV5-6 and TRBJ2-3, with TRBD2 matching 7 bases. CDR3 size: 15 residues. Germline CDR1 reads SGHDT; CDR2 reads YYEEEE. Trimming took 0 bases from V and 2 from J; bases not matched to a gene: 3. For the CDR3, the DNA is TGTGCCAGCAGCTTGGTGGGAGGGCCCACAGATACGCAGTATTTT. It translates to CASSLVGGPTDTQYF. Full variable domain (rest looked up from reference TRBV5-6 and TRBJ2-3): DAGVTQSPTHLIKTRGQQVTLRCSPKSGHDTVSWYQQALGQGPQFIFQYYEEEERQRGNFPDRFSGHQFPNYSSELNVNALLLGDSALYLCASSLVGGPTDTQYFGPGTRLTVL.

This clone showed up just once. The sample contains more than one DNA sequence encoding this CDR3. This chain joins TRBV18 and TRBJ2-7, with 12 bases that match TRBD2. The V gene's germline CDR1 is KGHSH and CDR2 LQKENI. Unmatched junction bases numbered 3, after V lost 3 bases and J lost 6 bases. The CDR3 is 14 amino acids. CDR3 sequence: CASSPQLAGGEQYF. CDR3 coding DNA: TGTGCCAGCTCACCGCAACTAGCGGGAGGCGAGCAGTACTTC.

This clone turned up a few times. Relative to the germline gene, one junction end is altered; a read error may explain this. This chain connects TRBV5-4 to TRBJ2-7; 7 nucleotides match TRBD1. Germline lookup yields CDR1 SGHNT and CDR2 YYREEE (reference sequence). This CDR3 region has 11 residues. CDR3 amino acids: CASSSGQSQDF. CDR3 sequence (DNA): TGTGCCAGCAGTTCGGGACAGAGCCAGGACTTC.

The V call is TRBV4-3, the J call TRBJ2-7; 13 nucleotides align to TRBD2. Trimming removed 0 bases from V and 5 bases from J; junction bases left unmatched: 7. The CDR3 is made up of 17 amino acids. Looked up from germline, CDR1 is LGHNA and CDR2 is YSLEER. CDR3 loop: CASSQEGLAGNIHEQYF. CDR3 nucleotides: TGCGCCAGCAGCCAAGAGGGACTAGCGGGAAATATACACGAGCAGTACTTC.

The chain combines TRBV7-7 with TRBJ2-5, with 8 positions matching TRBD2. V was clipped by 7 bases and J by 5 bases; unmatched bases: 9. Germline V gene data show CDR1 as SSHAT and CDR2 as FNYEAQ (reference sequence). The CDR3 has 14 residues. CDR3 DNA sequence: TGTGCCAGCACCAAAACCACGGGAGGGGAGACCCAGTACTTC. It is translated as CASTKTTGGETQYF.

Here the CDR3 DNA reads TGTGCCAGCTCCCTAAGTGTCCGGGCAGATACGCAGTATTTT. Its protein product is CASSLSVRADTQYF. The chain combines TRBV2 with TRBJ2-3; D gene uncertain. Germline-derived CDR1 and CDR2 are SNHLY and FYNNEI. This CDR3 has 14 amino acids. The V and J ends lost 8 bases and 4 bases respectively, with 16 bases between them. The full variable domain, completed using reference TRBV2 and TRBJ2-3, is EPEVTQTPSHQVTQMGQEVILRCVPISNHLYFYWYRQILGQKVEFLVSFYNNEISEKSEIFDDQFSVERPDGSNFTLKIRSTKLEDSAMYFCASSLSVRADTQYFGPGTRLTVL.

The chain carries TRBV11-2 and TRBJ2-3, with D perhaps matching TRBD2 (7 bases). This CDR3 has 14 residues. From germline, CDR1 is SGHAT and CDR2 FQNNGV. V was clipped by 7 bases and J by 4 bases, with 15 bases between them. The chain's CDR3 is CASTEGGLADTQYF. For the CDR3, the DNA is TGTGCCAGCACGGAGGGGGGGCTGGCAGATACGCAGTATTTT.

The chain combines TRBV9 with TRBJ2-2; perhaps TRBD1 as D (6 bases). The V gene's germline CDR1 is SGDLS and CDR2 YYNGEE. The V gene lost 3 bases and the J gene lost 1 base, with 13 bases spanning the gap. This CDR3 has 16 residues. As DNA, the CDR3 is TGTGCCAGCAGCGGCAGGACAGCCCTGAACACCGGGGAGCTGTTTTTT. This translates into CASSGRTALNTGELFF.

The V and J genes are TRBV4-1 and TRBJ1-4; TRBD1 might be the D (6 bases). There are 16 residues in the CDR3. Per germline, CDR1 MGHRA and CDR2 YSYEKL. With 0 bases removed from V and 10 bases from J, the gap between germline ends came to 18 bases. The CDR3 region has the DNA TGCGCCAGCAGCCAAGATATTCGGGGGCCGTGGGGAAAACTGTTTTTT. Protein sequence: CASSQDIRGPWGKLFF.

The DNA for the CDR3 is TGTGCCAGCAGCCAAGGACGGATGACCTCCGGCTACACCTTC. This translates into CASSQGRMTSGYTF. The chain uses TRBV5-4 and TRBJ1-2; D remains unclear. The CDR3 covers 14 residues. Per germline, CDR1 SGHNT and CDR2 YYREEE (reference sequence). Trimming stripped 4 bases from V and 8 bases from J, with 18 bases between.

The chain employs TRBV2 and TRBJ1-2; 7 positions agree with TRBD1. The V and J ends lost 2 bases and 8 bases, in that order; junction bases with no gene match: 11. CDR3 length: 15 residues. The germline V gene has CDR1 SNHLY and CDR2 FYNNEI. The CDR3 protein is CASSERGRTGGGYTF. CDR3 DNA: TGTGCCAGCAGTGAAAGGGGCCGGACAGGAGGGGGCTACACCTTC. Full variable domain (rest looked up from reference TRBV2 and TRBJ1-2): EPEVTQTPSHQVTQMGQEVILRCVPISNHLYFYWYRQILGQKVEFLVSFYNNEISEKSEIFDDQFSVERPDGSNFTLKIRSTKLEDSAMYFCASSERGRTGGGYTFGSGTRLTVV.